This paragraph covers one TCR beta chain sequence. Its antigen specificity is not known. Base quality data are lacking; no much larger clone is found one base away. The library was obtained by the immunoSEQ multiplex PCR assay. For most patients, high-throughput TCR-beta CDR3 sequencing of genomic DNA was performed by Adaptive Biotechnologies. Turning to the authors' computational methods: TCR sequencing data for some 19 patients were retrieved from Adaptive's ImmunoSEQ software; a few other patients were processed with MiXCR and VDJtools. Because the origin of CDR3 nucleotide sequences shared between donor and recipient could not be assigned, those sequences were removed. To count as alloreactive, a clone needed at least 2-fold expansion over unstimulated cells and a minimum CFSE-low frequency of 0.002% (template counts) or 0.001% (read counts). Mappable clones were those detected in sequenced pre-transplant spleen, lymph node, or MLR CFSE-low populations of the donor or recipient. Cumulative frequency of alloreactive clones was calculated as a percentage of all sequences weighted by copy number. TCRdb took this table from immuneACCESS and kept in-frame rearrangements with V and J called. Such tables lack part of the clones; where checked against another copy, unresolved V genes explain under half of the gap, and the rest is unexplained. The V and J calls and the clone size are those of that table, but D and trimming were determined from the DNA. The sample has about 20,000 clones on record, about 89% of them singletons. Roughly 9.4% of the sample lies in the top ten.

In the first month after transplant, blood samples were collected up to 4 times, and after that at least monthly when available. This record belongs to a study of graft-versus-host responses after intestinal transplantation (dated by TCRdb to the early 2020s). Background for the entire study: The transplants that recipients received were multivisceral, liver-intestinal, or isolated intestinal. Every recipient was given anti-thymocyte globulin induction, followed by around three years of maintenance tacrolimus and steroids. Graft-versus-host and host-versus-graft alloreactive T cell clones were tracked in the graft, circulation and bone marrow after intestinal transplantation using bulk TCR-beta CDR3 sequencing. Alloreactive clones were identified by sequencing pre-transplant mixed lymphocyte reaction products and comparing these products with unstimulated pre-transplant donor and recipient T cells. A cohort of fewer than 25 intestinal transplant recipients, including one retransplant, was enrolled, and 3 patients lacking pretransplant specimens were excluded. Donor T cell macrochimerism was defined as a peak of at least 4% donor T cells among recipient peripheral blood mononuclear cells. Rather than going through the commercial service, samples from three later patients were sequenced in-house on an Illumina MiSeq and processed with MiXCR.

Including cysteine and phenylalanine, the CDR3 has 14 amino acids. The kept DNA is CDR3 alone, 42 bases in frame from the first base. Taken from the germline V gene (reference sequence), the CDR1 and CDR2 loops are LNHDA and SQIVND. V and J lose 8 bases and 0 bases, and a span of 11 bases separates them. The paper as a whole reports these results and caveats: In patients with donor T cell macrochimerism, the allografts had high GvH to HvG T cell clonal ratios. The conclusions were limited by the relatively low number and heterogeneity of the intestinal transplant patients. Early after transplant, peak levels of circulating GvH clones were associated with declines in HvG clones. GvH clones were detected in recipient bone marrow, and some appeared earlier in ileal mucosa or blood, consistent with an intestinal mucosal origin.

The material sequenced was PBMCs, taken just over 230 days after intestinal transplant. This sequence originates from a human patient who received an intestinal transplant, so some T cells may come from the graft donor. The chain is encoded by TRBV19 joined to TRBJ1-5; the D gene assignment is ambiguous. The nucleotide sequence reads TGTGCCAGTGATCCGGGATATAGCAATCAGCCCCAGCATTTT. Its product reads: CASDPGYSNQPQHF. Here the CDR3 is joined to the reference TRBV19 and TRBJ1-5 genes, and the full variable domain is: DGGITQSPKYLFRKEGQNVTLSCEQNLNHDAMYWYRQDPGQGLRLIYYSQIVNDFQKGDIAEGYSVSREKKESFPLTVTSAQKNPTAFYLCASDPGYSNQPQHFGDGTRLSIL.